This section outlines one T cell receptor (beta chain) sequence together with its context. This sample is drawn from a study of blood T cells in healthy people across ages. It was with a sample-barcoded 5' primer and a J-beta primer mix that a second PCR of about 6 to 12 cycles was run. TCRdb called the 5' RACE reads again in MiXCR, with one record for every CDR3 protein. Of over a million distinct CDR3 sequences in the sample, 20% to 25% were seen once. Isolated per sample were at least 7 million PBMCs. Germline CDR1 reads LNHNV; CDR2 reads YYDKDF (reference sequence). This CDR3 is 16 amino acids long. These data also featured in a second study, about T cells of mothers and their children. That source reports: In each mother, TCR beta CDR3 reads exceeded 8 million; in each child, they numbered a few million.

This chain uses TRBV15 with TRBJ2-5; 9 nucleotides match TRBD1. The last part of the DNA fits TRBJ2-1 better; the J call may be wrong. The origin of this receptor is a girl aged 2-10 years in good health. Source material: blood. CDR3 nucleotide sequence: TGTGCCACCAGCACCAGGGGGGACAGGGATAACAATGAGCAGTTCTTC. It specifies CATSTRGDRDNNEQFF.